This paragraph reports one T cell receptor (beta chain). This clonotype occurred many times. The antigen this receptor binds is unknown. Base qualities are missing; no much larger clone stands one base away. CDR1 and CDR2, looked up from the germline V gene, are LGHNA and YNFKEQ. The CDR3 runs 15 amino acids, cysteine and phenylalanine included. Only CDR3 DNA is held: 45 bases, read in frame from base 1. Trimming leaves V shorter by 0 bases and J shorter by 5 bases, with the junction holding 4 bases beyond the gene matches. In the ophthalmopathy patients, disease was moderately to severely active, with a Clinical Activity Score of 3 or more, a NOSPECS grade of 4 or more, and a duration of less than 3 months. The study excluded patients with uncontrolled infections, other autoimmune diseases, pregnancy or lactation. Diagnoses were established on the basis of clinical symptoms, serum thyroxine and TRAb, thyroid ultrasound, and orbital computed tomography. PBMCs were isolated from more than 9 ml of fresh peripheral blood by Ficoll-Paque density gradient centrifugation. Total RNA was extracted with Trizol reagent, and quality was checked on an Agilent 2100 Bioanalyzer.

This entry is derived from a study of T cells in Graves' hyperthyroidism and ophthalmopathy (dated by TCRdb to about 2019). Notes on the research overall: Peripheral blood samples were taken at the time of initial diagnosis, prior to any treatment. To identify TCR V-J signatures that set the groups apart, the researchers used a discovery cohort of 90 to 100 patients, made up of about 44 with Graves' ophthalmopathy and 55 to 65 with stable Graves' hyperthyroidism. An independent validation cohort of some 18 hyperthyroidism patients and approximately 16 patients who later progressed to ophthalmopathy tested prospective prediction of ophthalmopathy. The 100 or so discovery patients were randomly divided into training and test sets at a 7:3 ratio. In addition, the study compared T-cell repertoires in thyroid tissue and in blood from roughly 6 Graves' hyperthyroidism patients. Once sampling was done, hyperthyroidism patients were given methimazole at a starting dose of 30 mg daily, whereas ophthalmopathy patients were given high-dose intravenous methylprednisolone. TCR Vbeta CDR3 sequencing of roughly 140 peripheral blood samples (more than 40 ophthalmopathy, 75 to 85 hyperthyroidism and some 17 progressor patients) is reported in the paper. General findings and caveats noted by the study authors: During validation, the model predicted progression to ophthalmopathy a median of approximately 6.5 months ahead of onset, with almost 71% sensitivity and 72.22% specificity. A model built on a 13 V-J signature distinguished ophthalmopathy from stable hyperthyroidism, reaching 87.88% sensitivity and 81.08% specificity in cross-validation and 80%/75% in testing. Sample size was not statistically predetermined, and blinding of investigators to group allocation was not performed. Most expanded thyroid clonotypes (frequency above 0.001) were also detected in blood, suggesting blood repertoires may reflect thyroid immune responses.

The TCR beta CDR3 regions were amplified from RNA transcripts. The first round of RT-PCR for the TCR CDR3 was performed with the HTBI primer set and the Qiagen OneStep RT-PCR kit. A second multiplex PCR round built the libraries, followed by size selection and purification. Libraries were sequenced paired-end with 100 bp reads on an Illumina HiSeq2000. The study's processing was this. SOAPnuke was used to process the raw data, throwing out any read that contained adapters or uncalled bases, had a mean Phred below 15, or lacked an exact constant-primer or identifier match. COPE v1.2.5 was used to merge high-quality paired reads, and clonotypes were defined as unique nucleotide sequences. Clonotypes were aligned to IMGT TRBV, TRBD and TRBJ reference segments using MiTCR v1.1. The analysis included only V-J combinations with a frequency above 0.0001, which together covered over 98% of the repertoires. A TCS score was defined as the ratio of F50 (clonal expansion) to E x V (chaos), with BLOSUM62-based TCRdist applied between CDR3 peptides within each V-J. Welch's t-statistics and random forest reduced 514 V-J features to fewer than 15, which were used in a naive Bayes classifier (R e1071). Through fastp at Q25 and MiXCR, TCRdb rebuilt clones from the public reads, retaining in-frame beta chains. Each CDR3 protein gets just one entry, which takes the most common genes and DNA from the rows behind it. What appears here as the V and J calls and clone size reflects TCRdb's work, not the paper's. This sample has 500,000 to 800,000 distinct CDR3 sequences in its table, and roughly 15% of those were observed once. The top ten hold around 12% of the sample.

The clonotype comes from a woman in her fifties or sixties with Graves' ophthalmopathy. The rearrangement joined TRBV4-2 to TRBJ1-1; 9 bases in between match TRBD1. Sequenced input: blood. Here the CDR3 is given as CASSQEQGAYTEAFF. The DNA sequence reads TGTGCCAGCAGCCAAGAACAGGGGGCGTATACTGAAGCTTTCTTT.